A single sample gave rise to the 7 T cell receptor beta chains below, sequenced in a study of graft-versus-host responses after intestinal transplantation. Libraries were prepared by immunoSEQ multiplex PCR; TCRdb keeps only in-frame clonotypes and omits some of them. The sample carries 13,000 to 15,000 clones, around 38% recorded once. The input for sequencing was alloreactive CD4+ T cells from a mixed lymphocyte reaction culture, taken before intestinal transplant. Subset in this sample: CFSE-low proliferating T cells sorted from roughly six-day pre-transplant mixed lymphocyte reaction (GvH or HvG direction). The receptors were gathered from a human patient who received an intestinal transplant.

This clone is labeled as medium-sized (0.01 to 0.1%). The DNA of the CDR3 is TGTGCCAGCAGCGTTATGGGGGGGCACGTTGGAAACACCATATATTTT. Its protein is CASSVMGGHVGNTIYF. The gene calls are TRBV7-2 and TRBJ1-3, with a tentative D call TRBD1 (6 bases). Per germline, CDR1 SGHTA and CDR2 FQGNSA. There are 16 residues in the CDR3. V lost 5 bases and J lost 3, with 17 bases in between.

CDR3 residues: CASSSAVSGNTIYF. DNA for the CDR3: TGTGCCAGCAGTTCTGCGGTCTCTGGAAACACCATATATTTT. The chain carries TRBV6-5 and TRBJ1-3; D is uncertain. Germline CDR1 and CDR2: MNHEY and SVGAGI. Trimming cost V 4 bases and J 0 bases, with 7 bases left between them. This CDR3 is 14 amino acids long.

This clone was detected a few times. The chain has TRBV7-2 and TRBJ2-1; tentative D call: TRBD2 (6 bases). CDR1 and CDR2 from the germline V gene are SGHTA and FQGNSA. V was shortened by 1 base and J by 9 bases, with 13 bases between the two germline ends. The CDR3 length is 14 residues. The CDR3 loop is CASSLVGGAGEQFF. For the CDR3, the DNA is TGTGCCAGCAGCTTAGTTGGAGGGGCGGGTGAGCAGTTCTTC.

The gene calls are TRBV6-6 and TRBJ1-5; D not resolved. The CDR3 consists of 15 residues. Germline loops: CDR1 MNHNY, CDR2 SVGAGI (reference sequence). V was shortened by 7 bases and J by 0 bases, with 13 bases between the two germline ends. CDR3 sequence reads: CASTNSDYSNQPQHF. CDR3 bases: TGTGCCAGCACCAACTCCGATTATAGCAATCAGCCCCAGCATTTT.

The V and J genes are TRBV7-9 and TRBJ2-5, with 8 bases matching TRBD2. The CDR3 length is 14 residues. In germline, CDR1 is SEHNR, CDR2 FQNEAQ (reference sequence). J gave up 2 bases and V 4 bases, and 3 bases lay outside the gene matches. The CDR3 DNA reads as TGTGCCAGCAGCTACGGACTAGCTCAAGAGACCCAGTACTTC. Amino acids: CASSYGLAQETQYF.

This clone turned up a few times. The chain is built from TRBV29-1 and TRBJ2-4, with D perhaps matching TRBD1 (6 bases). The CDR3 has 13 residues. V gave up 3 bases and J gave up 6 bases, with 12 bases separating them. CDR1 SQVTM and CDR2 ANQGSEA come from the germline V gene. CDR3 sequence: CSVDSGDGNIQYF. CDR3 coding DNA: TGCAGCGTTGATTCAGGGGACGGAAACATTCAGTACTTC.

The chain has TRBV2 and TRBJ2-7; tentatively, D is TRBD1 (6 bases). Deletions cut 8 bases from V and 6 bases from J, with 14 bases between. CDR3 size: 12 residues. Germline V gives CDR1 SNHLY, CDR2 FYNNEI. The CDR3 sequence is CASEWTASEQYF. Written as DNA, the CDR3 is TGTGCCAGCGAATGGACAGCCTCCGAGCAGTACTTC. Using reference TRBV2 and TRBJ2-7 for the parts outside the CDR3, the full variable domain is EPEVTQTPSHQVTQMGQEVILRCVPISNHLYFYWYRQILGQKVEFLVSFYNNEISEKSEIFDDQFSVERPDGSNFTLKIRSTKLEDSAMYFCASEWTASEQYFGPGTRLTVT.